This T cell receptor beta chain was profiled in a study of shared clonotypes between healthy human individuals. Turning to the study itself: There were three CD4 naive, three CD4 memory, two CD8 naive and one CD8 memory plates per donor.

Assay execution took place at the deep level. Sequencing used immunoSEQ multiplex PCR; TCRdb keeps in-frame clones, though not all of them. There are approximately 1.4 million clones in the sample; 95% to 99% occur only once, and 0.45% lies in the top ten. The ends were cut back, 7 bases at V and 7 bases at J, with 32 bases in the middle. The CDR3 has 19 residues. The germline gives CDR1 MDHEN, CDR2 SYDVKM. Adults of Caucasian background living in Nashville, Tennessee made up all donors. The TCR comes from a man aged 30 to 39 in good health. V usage is TRBV28 and J usage is TRBJ2-1; perhaps TRBD1 as D (8 bases). The specimen sequenced was naive CD4+ T cells sorted from blood. Regarding subset: CD45RA+ positively selected. This CDR3 reads CASNHRGIGRTGNLNEQFF. In nucleotides, the CDR3 is TGTGCCAGCAATCATCGGGGAATCGGGAGGACAGGGAATCTGAATGAGCAGTTCTTC.